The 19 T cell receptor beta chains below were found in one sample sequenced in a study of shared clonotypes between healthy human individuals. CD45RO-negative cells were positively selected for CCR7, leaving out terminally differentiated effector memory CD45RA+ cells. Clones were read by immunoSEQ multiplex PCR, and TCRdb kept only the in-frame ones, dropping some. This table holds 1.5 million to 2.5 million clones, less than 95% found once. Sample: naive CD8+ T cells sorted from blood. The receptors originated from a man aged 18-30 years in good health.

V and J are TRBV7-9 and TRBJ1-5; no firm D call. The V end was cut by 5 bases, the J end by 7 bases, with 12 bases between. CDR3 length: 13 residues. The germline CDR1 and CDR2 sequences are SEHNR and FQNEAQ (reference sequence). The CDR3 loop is CASSGDYEQPQHF. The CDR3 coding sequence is TGTGCCAGCAGCGGGGATTACGAACAGCCCCAGCATTTT.

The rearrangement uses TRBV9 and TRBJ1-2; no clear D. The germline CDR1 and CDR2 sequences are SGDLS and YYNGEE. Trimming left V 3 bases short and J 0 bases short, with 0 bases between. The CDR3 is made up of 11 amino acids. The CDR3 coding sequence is TGTGCCAGCAGCGCTAACTATGGCTACACCTTC. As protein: CASSANYGYTF.

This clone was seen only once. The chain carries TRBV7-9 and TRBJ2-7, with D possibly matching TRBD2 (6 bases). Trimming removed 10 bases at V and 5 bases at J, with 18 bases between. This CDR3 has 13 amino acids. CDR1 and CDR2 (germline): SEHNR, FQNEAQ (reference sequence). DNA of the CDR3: TGTGCCACCACTGTCGGAGGGTTCCACGAGCAGTACTTC. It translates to CATTVGGFHEQYF.

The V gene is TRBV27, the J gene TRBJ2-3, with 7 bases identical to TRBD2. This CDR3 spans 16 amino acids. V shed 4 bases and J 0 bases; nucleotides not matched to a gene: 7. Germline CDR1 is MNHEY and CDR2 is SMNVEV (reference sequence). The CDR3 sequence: CASSWSAGESTDTQYF. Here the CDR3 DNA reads TGTGCCAGCAGTTGGAGCGCGGGGGAGAGCACAGATACGCAGTATTTT.

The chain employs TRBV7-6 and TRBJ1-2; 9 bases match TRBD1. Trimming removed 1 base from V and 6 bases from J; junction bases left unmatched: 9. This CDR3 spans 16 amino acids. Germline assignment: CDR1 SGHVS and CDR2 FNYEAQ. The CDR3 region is CASSLVSGQGQDGYTF. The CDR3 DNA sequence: TGTGCCAGCAGCTTAGTGAGTGGACAGGGGCAAGATGGCTACACCTTC.

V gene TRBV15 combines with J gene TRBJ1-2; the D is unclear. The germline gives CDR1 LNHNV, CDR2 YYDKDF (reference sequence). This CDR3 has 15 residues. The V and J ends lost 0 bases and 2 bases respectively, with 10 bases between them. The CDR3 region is CATSRDPAVNYGYTF. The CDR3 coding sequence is TGTGCCACCAGCAGAGATCCGGCGGTGAACTATGGCTACACCTTC.

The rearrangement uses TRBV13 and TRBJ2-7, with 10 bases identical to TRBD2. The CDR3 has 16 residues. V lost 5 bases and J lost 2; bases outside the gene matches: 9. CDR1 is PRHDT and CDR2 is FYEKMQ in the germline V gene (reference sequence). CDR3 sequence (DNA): TGTGCCAGCAGCCGATGGAGAGCGGGAGGGCCCTACGAGCAGTACTTC. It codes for CASSRWRAGGPYEQYF.

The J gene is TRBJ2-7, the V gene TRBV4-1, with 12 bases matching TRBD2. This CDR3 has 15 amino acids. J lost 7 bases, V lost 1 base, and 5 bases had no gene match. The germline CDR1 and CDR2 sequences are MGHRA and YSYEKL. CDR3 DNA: TGCGCCAGCAGCCAAGGACTAGCGGGAGCCGAAGAGCAGTACTTC. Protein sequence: CASSQGLAGAEEQYF.

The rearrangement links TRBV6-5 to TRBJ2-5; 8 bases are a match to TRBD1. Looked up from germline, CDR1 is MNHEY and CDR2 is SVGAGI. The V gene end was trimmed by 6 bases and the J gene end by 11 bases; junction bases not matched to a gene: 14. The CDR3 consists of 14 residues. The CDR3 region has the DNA TGTGCCAGCAGGATAAGGACAGGGTGGGAAGAGCAGTACTTC. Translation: CASRIRTGWEEQYF.

CDR3 loop: CASSLGQGKGGYTF. The CDR3 DNA sequence: TGTGCCAGCAGCTTAGGACAGGGGAAAGGAGGCTACACCTTC. The chain recombines TRBV7-9 with TRBJ1-2, with 8 bases identical to TRBD1. Trimming took 1 base from V and 8 from J; bases not matched to a gene: 6. Germline CDR1 reads SEHNR; CDR2 reads FQNEAQ (reference sequence). The CDR3 runs to 14 residues.

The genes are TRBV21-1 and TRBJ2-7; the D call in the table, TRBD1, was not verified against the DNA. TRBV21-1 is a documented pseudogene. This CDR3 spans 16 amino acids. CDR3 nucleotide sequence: TGTGCCAGCAGCAACTATCAGGGGGCGGTTCGAGTCGAGCAGTACTTC. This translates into CASSNYQGAVRVEQYF.

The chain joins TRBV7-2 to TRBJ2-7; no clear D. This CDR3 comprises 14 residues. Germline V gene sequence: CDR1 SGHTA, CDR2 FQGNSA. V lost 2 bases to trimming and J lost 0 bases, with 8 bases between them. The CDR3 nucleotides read TGTGCCAGCAGCTTAACTGCTTACTCCTACGAGCAGTACTTC. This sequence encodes CASSLTAYSYEQYF.

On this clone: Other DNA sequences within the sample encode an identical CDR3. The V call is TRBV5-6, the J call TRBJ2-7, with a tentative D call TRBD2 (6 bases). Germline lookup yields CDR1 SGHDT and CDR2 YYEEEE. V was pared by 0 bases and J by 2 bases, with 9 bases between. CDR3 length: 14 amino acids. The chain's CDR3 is CASSLGDSAYEQYF. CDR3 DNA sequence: TGTGCCAGCAGCTTGGGGGACTCCGCCTACGAGCAGTACTTC.

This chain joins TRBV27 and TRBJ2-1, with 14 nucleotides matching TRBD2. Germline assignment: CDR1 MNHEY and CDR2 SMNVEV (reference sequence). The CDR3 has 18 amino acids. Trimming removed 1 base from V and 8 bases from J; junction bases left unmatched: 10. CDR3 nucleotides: TGTGCCAGCAGTTTATTGACTAGCGGGGGGGCGGAAGGCCATGAGCAGTTCTTC. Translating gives CASSLLTSGGAEGHEQFF.

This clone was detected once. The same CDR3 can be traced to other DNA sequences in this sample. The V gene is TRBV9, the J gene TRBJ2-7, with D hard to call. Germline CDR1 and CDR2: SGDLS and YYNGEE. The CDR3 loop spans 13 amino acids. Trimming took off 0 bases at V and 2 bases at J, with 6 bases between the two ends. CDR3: CASSVGIAYEQYF. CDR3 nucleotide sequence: TGTGCCAGCAGCGTAGGGATAGCCTACGAGCAGTACTTC.

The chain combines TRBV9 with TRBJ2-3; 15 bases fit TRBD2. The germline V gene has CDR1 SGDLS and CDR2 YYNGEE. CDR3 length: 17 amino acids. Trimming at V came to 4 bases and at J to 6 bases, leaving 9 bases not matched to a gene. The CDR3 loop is CASSPRTSGGALDTQYF. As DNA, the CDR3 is TGTGCCAGCAGCCCCCGGACTAGCGGGGGGGCATTGGATACGCAGTATTTT.

CDR3 sequence reads: CASSEGSGQGINEQFF. DNA for the CDR3: TGTGCCAGCAGTGAAGGGTCGGGACAGGGGATAAATGAGCAGTTCTTC. The chain has TRBV2 and TRBJ2-1, with TRBD1 identical over 10 bases. The CDR3 runs to 16 residues. The V gene's germline CDR1 is SNHLY and CDR2 FYNNEI. V was pared by 1 base and J by 7 bases, with 7 bases of the junction left unmatched. The full variable domain, its missing parts supplied by reference TRBV2 and TRBJ2-1, is EPEVTQTPSHQVTQMGQEVILRCVPISNHLYFYWYRQILGQKVEFLVSFYNNEISEKSEIFDDQFSVERPDGSNFTLKIRSTKLEDSAMYFCASSEGSGQGINEQFFGPGTRLTVL.

CDR3 sequence (DNA): TGCAGCGTTTCGGGACTAGCGGACCGCTCCTACGAGCAGTACTTC. It is translated as CSVSGLADRSYEQYF. The V call is TRBV29-1, the J call TRBJ2-7; 11 bases are a match to TRBD2. Germline CDR1 is SQVTM and CDR2 is ANQGSEA. CDR3 size: 15 residues. V lost 5 bases to trimming and J lost 0 bases; unmatched junction nucleotides: 6.

The CDR3 reads CASSEMRGSYEQYF. The CDR3 region has the DNA TGTGCCAGCAGCGAGATGAGGGGCAGCTACGAGCAGTACTTC. V gene TRBV14 combines with J gene TRBJ2-7; TRBD1 or TRBD2 may be the D gene (5 bases each). The CDR3 spans 14 residues. In germline, CDR1 is SGHDN, CDR2 FVKESK. The V gene lost 5 bases and the J gene lost 3 bases, with 14 bases spanning the gap.